This T cell receptor (beta chain) was sequenced in a study of T cells in localized non-small cell lung cancer. General study findings and limits: Higher blood T cell density tracked longer overall survival.

In the case of this clone: As yet, its antigen is unknown.

Measured with immunoSEQ multiplex PCR; TCRdb has only the in-frame clones, and not every one. Of about 82,000 clones in the sample, 60% to 85% were seen once. V was pared by 8 bases and J by 1 base, with 3 bases of the junction left unmatched. The CDR3 runs 13 residues. The germline V gene encodes CDR1 ENHRY and CDR2 SYGVKD. The V gene is TRBV10-3, the J gene TRBJ2-5; 8 nucleotides agree with TRBD1. The sequenced sample was PBMCs, obtained before any cancer treatment. This TCR was recovered from a man aged 35-75 years with stage II squamous cell lung carcinoma. The DNA for the CDR3 is TGTGCCATCCTGGGGACAGGCCAAGAGACCCAGTACTTC. Protein: CAILGTGQETQYF.